Shown below are 14 T cell receptor beta chains from a single sample sequenced in a study of PD-L1 blockade in urothelial cancer. Repertoires were generated with immunoSEQ multiplex PCR, while TCRdb's copy carries only in-frame clones and drops some. The repertoire has about 55,000 clones, roughly 80% of them found once; the top ten carry around 3.4%. Here the sequenced sample was PBMCs, taken around atezolizumab (anti-PD-L1) treatment. Receptors were obtained from a man in his 70s with urothelial cancer.

This clone was seen a handful of times. The chain employs TRBV7-2 and TRBJ2-2, with 10 nucleotides matching TRBD2. V trimming: 1 base; J trimming: 3 bases; junction bases outside the gene matches: 2. The CDR3 sequence is 16 residues long. CDR1 and CDR2 (germline): SGHTA, FQGNSA. The CDR3 region has the DNA TGTGCCAGCAGCTTAGGGACTAGCGGCTACACCGGGGAGCTGTTTTTT. Protein: CASSLGTSGYTGELFF.

This clone was seen a few times. V usage is TRBV4-2 and J usage is TRBJ2-7; TRBD2 aligns across 10 bases. The germline CDR1 and CDR2 sequences are LGHNA and YNFKEQ. The CDR3 spans 18 residues. V lost 0 bases to trimming and J lost 4 bases; unmatched junction nucleotides: 12. CDR3 sequence (DNA): TGTGCCAGCAGCCAAGATTTCGGCACTAGCGGGAAGATTTACGAGCAGTACTTC. It yields the protein CASSQDFGTSGKIYEQYF.

The rearrangement joins TRBV2 to TRBJ2-2, with TRBD1 matching over 10 bases. The CDR3 extends over 18 amino acids. Germline CDR1 SNHLY, CDR2 FYNNEI. J lost 3 bases, V lost 0 bases, and 7 bases had no gene match. The chain's CDR3 is CASSEAPGQGSDTGELFF. The CDR3 region has the DNA TGTGCCAGCAGTGAAGCACCGGGACAGGGGAGCGACACCGGGGAGCTGTTTTTT.

The chain joins TRBV5-1 to TRBJ2-1; D may be TRBD1 (6 bases). Germline CDR1 reads SGHRS; CDR2 reads YFSETQ. The length of the CDR3 is 15 residues. Trimming pared 0 bases from V and 7 bases from J, leaving 14 bases between. CDR3 sequence reads: CASSLGLQGINEQFF. The CDR3 DNA is TGCGCCAGCAGCTTGGGGTTACAGGGAATAAATGAGCAGTTCTTC.

The chain uses TRBV5-4 and TRBJ1-1; 8 bases map to TRBD1. V gave up 4 bases and J gave up 3 bases; unmatched junction bases: 5. Germline V gives CDR1 SGHNT, CDR2 YYREEE (reference sequence). The CDR3 has 14 residues. The CDR3 sequence: CASSNRGRDTEAFF. Here the CDR3 DNA reads TGTGCCAGCAGCAACAGGGGGAGGGACACTGAAGCTTTCTTT.

This CDR3 reads CASGTAYNEQFF. Here the CDR3 DNA reads TGTGCCAGCGGGACTGCATACAATGAGCAGTTCTTC. The V call is TRBV9, the J call TRBJ2-1; maybe TRBD2 (6 bases). Germline V lookup: CDR1 SGDLS, CDR2 YYNGEE. V lost 7 bases to trimming and J lost 4 bases, with 9 bases between them. The CDR3 covers 12 residues.

The chain links TRBV2 to TRBJ2-3, with 14 positions matching TRBD2. CDR3 size: 19 residues. Germline assignment: CDR1 SNHLY and CDR2 FYNNEI. The V segment lost 8 bases and the J segment 5 bases; nucleotides outside the gene matches: 18. This CDR3 is CASGAYRGTSGGHEDTQYF. DNA of the CDR3: TGTGCCAGCGGAGCCTACCGTGGGACTAGCGGGGGCCACGAAGATACGCAGTATTTT.

The chain couples TRBV14 to TRBJ1-3, with D possibly being TRBD1 (5 bases). V dropped 5 bases and J dropped 8 bases, with 13 bases sitting between them. Germline V gene lookup returns CDR1 SGHDN and CDR2 FVKESK. CDR3 size: 13 residues. The CDR3 is CASSTSGEYTIYF. In nucleotides, the CDR3 is TGTGCCAGCAGCACGTCGGGGGAATACACCATATATTTT.

The CDR3 here is CASSQDREGRPNTEAFF. The CDR3 DNA reads TGTGCCAGCAGCCAAGATAGGGAGGGCAGACCGAACACTGAAGCTTTCTTT. V usage is TRBV4-2 and J usage is TRBJ1-1, with D unresolved. The CDR3 length is 17 residues. V was shortened by 0 bases and J by 1 base, with 15 bases between the two germline ends. Germline lookup yields CDR1 LGHNA and CDR2 YNFKEQ.

The chain joins TRBV4-3 to TRBJ2-2, with D possibly being TRBD2 (6 bases). Trimming took 0 bases from V and 8 from J, leaving 13 bases between them. From germline, CDR1 is LGHNA and CDR2 YSLEER. The CDR3 extends over 15 amino acids. The CDR3 protein is CASSQDHTSQGELFF. The CDR3 bases are TGCGCCAGCAGCCAAGATCACACTAGCCAAGGGGAGCTGTTTTTT.

CDR3 nucleotides: TGTGCCAGCAGTGTCCCAGGGGCCATCACTGAAGCTTTCTTT. Translation: CASSVPGAITEAFF. The V gene is TRBV6-1, the J gene TRBJ1-1, with D perhaps TRBD1 (6 bases). This CDR3 region has 14 residues. Germline lookup yields CDR1 MNHNS and CDR2 SASEGT. Deletions cut 4 bases from V and 4 bases from J, with 13 bases between.

V usage is TRBV5-1 and J usage is TRBJ1-2, with TRBD1 matching 10 bases. V was clipped by 4 bases and J by 14 bases; unmatched bases: 8. CDR1 and CDR2 from the germline V gene are SGHRS and YFSETQ. This CDR3 has 12 amino acids. The CDR3 sequence is CASSPGQGGSTF. CDR3 sequence (DNA): TGCGCCAGCAGCCCCGGACAGGGGGGTAGTACCTTC.

The CDR3 sequence is CASKPEAGGPREQYF. For the CDR3, the DNA is TGTGCCAGCAAACCTGAAGCGGGAGGGCCGCGGGAGCAGTACTTC. The J gene is TRBJ2-7, the V gene TRBV5-4; 10 bases map to TRBD2. The CDR3 contains 15 residues. The V gene end was trimmed by 6 bases and the J gene end by 7 bases; junction bases not matched to a gene: 13. Germline CDR1 and CDR2: SGHNT and YYREEE (reference sequence).

This chain links TRBV19 with TRBJ2-1, with 14 bases that match TRBD2. V lost 5 bases and J lost 2; bases outside the gene matches: 11. The CDR3 length is 19 residues. Germline CDR1 LNHDA, CDR2 SQIVND (reference sequence). CDR3 residues: CASSSGTSGRGGAYNEQFF. The CDR3 DNA follows: TGTGCCAGTAGTTCAGGGACTAGCGGGAGAGGAGGGGCCTACAATGAGCAGTTCTTC.